These 14 T cell receptor beta chains were all obtained from the same sample, sequenced in a study of CD8+ T cells in alopecia areata. Treatment here: oral pan-JAK inhibitor, 5-10 mg twice daily. Reverse transcription of extracted RNA yielded cDNA, which provided the sequencing template. Assay used: immunoSEQ multiplex PCR; TCRdb lists only in-frame clones, some missing. The repertoire includes some 170,000 clones, 58% of them detected once, and roughly 16% sits in the top ten. The sequenced sample was CD4+ T cells sorted from blood, obtained between weeks 55 and 65, from a patient treated with tofacitinib. These TCRs come from a human donor with alopecia areata.

A few counts support this clone. The gene calls are TRBV5-1 and TRBJ1-2; weak D call: TRBD1 (5 bases). The CDR3 runs to 15 residues. V lost 4 bases and J 4 bases, leaving 17 bases between the germline ends. From germline, CDR1 is SGHRS and CDR2 YFSETQ. Here the CDR3 reads CASSPSRGLLYGYTF. CDR3 DNA sequence: TGCGCCAGCAGCCCCTCGAGGGGCCTTCTCTATGGCTACACCTTC.

The J gene is TRBJ2-1, the V gene TRBV19; the D is unclear. The CDR3 consists of 11 residues. Germline values: CDR1 LNHDA, CDR2 SQIVND (reference sequence). Deletions cut 6 bases from V and 4 bases from J, with 4 bases between. CDR3 region: CASSRYNEQFF. The CDR3 DNA sequence: TGTGCCAGTAGCCGATACAATGAGCAGTTCTTC.

The table lists this clone with a few counts. The J gene is TRBJ2-1, the V gene TRBV9, with 11 bases matching TRBD1. V shed 3 bases and J 5 bases; nucleotides not matched to a gene: 4. This CDR3 is built from 15 residues. CDR1 and CDR2 from the germline V gene are SGDLS and YYNGEE. CDR3 coding DNA: TGTGCCAGCAGCGCCACGGGACAGGGGGACAATGAGCAGTTCTTC. Translating it yields CASSATGQGDNEQFF. Full variable domain (rest looked up from reference TRBV9 and TRBJ2-1): DSGVTQTPKHLITATGQRVTLRCSPRSGDLSVYWYQQSLDQGLQFLIQYYNGEERAKGNILERFSAQQFPDLHSELNLSSLELGDSALYFCASSATGQGDNEQFFGPGTRLTVL.

The rearrangement uses TRBV2 and TRBJ1-5; the match to TRBD1 covers 8 bases. Germline V gene sequence: CDR1 SNHLY, CDR2 FYNNEI. The CDR3 contains 14 residues. V shed 5 bases and J 4 bases; nucleotides not matched to a gene: 4. This chain's CDR3 is CASSLTGGNQPQHF. The CDR3 DNA is TGTGCCAGCAGTCTCACAGGGGGTAATCAGCCCCAGCATTTT.

This clone was counted between two and nine times. The chain uses TRBV30 and TRBJ1-2; no clear D. Germline V gene data show CDR1 as GTSNPN and CDR2 as SVGIG (reference sequence). Between the trimmed V and J ends, which lost 3 bases and 5 bases, there was a span of 10 bases. CDR3 size: 12 residues. CDR3 in amino acids: CAWRDGLYGYTF. CDR3 nucleotides: TGTGCCTGGAGGGACGGACTTTATGGCTACACCTTC.

This clone was detected only a few times. The chain links TRBV29-1 to TRBJ1-2, with TRBD1 as a possible D gene (5 bases). Per the germline V gene, CDR1 is SQVTM and CDR2 is ANQGSEA. The CDR3 length is 12 residues. V was shortened by 7 bases and J by 2 bases, with 11 bases between the two germline ends. This CDR3 is CSGNQGNYGYTF. CDR3 DNA: TGCAGCGGAAATCAGGGAAACTATGGCTACACCTTC.

This clone was counted only a few times. The rearrangement uses TRBV5-1 and TRBJ1-6; 7 positions agree with TRBD1. Losses at the gene ends were 1 base for V and 8 bases for J; bases not matched to a gene: 18. This CDR3 contains 19 residues. Germline loops: CDR1 SGHRS, CDR2 YFSETQ. CDR3: CASSLNLPRGKARDSPLHF. The CDR3 DNA follows: TGCGCCAGCAGCTTGAATCTTCCCAGGGGGAAGGCTCGCGATTCACCCCTCCACTTT.

The J gene is TRBJ1-2, the V gene TRBV6-5, with D possibly TRBD1 on 5 matching bases. CDR1 and CDR2 (germline): MNHEY, SVGAGI. The CDR3 extends over 13 amino acids. V was shortened by 2 bases and J by 7 bases, with 11 bases between the two germline ends. CDR3 loop: CASSYTGQGGYTF. In nucleotides, the CDR3 is TGTGCCAGCAGTTACACCGGACAAGGTGGCTACACCTTC.

The gene calls are TRBV4-2 and TRBJ2-1, with 9 bases matching TRBD2. The germline V gene encodes CDR1 LGHNA and CDR2 YNFKEQ. CDR3 length equals 16 residues. J was trimmed by 0 bases and V by 1 base; bases with no gene match: 1. CDR3 sequence reads: CASSQASGVSYNEQFF. The CDR3 nucleotides are TGTGCCAGCAGCCAAGCTAGCGGGGTCTCCTACAATGAGCAGTTCTTC.

This sequence joins TRBV9 and TRBJ2-5; TRBD2 aligns across 8 bases. Germline V lookup: CDR1 SGDLS, CDR2 YYNGEE. V was pared by 3 bases and J by 3 bases, with 7 bases of the junction left unmatched. This CDR3 region has 15 residues. The CDR3 reads CASSAGGTSKETQYF. The CDR3 DNA reads as TGTGCCAGCAGCGCCGGGGGGACTAGTAAAGAGACCCAGTACTTC.

This clone showed up just a few times. V usage is TRBV2 and J usage is TRBJ2-3; D call uncertain. The length of the CDR3 is 11 residues. Germline assignment: CDR1 SNHLY and CDR2 FYNNEI. Deletions cut 8 bases from V and 5 bases from J, with 8 bases between. CDR3 amino acids: CASSPRDTQYF. CDR3 coding DNA: TGTGCCAGCTCCCCTCGAGATACGCAGTATTTT.

This clone has only a few counts. J is TRBJ2-3 and V is TRBV5-6; weak D call: TRBD1 (6 bases). V lost 4 bases and J lost 3, with 15 bases in between. The CDR3 is 15 residues long. Germline lookup yields CDR1 SGHDT and CDR2 YYEEEE. The CDR3 DNA follows: TGTGCCAGCAGCGAGACCAGGGGCCCGACAGATACGCAGTATTTT. Its translation is CASSETRGPTDTQYF. Full variable domain (outside the CDR3, taken from reference TRBV5-6 and TRBJ2-3): DAGVTQSPTHLIKTRGQQVTLRCSPKSGHDTVSWYQQALGQGPQFIFQYYEEEERQRGNFPDRFSGHQFPNYSSELNVNALLLGDSALYLCASSETRGPTDTQYFGPGTRLTVL.

This sequence joins TRBV18 and TRBJ1-5; possibly TRBD1 for D (5 bases). Trimming left V 2 bases short and J 7 bases short, with 12 bases between. This CDR3 is 14 amino acids long. Germline V gene sequence: CDR1 KGHSH, CDR2 LQKENI. The CDR3 is CASSPSKGQQPQHF. The DNA for the CDR3 is TGTGCCAGCTCACCATCGAAGGGGCAGCAGCCCCAGCATTTT.

This clone was counted between two and nine times. The chain has TRBV29-1 and TRBJ1-1; 7 nucleotides agree with TRBD1. CDR1 and CDR2 (germline): SQVTM, ANQGSEA. CDR3 length: 14 residues. J lost 5 bases, V lost 1 base, and 7 bases had no gene match. This CDR3 is CSVEGRQGQTEAFF. The CDR3 region has the DNA TGCAGCGTTGAAGGAAGACAGGGACAAACTGAAGCTTTCTTT. Complete variable domain (other parts from reference TRBV29-1 and TRBJ1-1): SAVISQKPSRDICQRGTSLTIQCQVDSQVTMMFWYRQQPGQSLTLIATANQGSEATYESGFVIDKFPISRPNLTFSTLTVSNMSPEDSSIYLCSVEGRQGQTEAFFGQGTRLTVV.